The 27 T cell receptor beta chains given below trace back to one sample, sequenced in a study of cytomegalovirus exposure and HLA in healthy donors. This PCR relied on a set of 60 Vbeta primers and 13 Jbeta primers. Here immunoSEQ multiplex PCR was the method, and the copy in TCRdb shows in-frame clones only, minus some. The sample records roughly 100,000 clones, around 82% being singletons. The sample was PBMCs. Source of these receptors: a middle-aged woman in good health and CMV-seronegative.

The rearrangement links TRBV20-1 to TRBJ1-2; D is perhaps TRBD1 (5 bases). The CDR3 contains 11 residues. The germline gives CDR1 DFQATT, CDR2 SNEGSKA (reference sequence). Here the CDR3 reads CSSPDSTVYTF. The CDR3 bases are TGCAGCTCACCAGACTCGACAGTCTACACCTTC.

DNA for the CDR3: TGTGCCAGCAGTGCAGACAGGGCCTCCTACAATGAGCAGTTCTTC. It specifies CASSADRASYNEQFF. The chain uses TRBV6-1 and TRBJ2-1, with 7 bases identical to TRBD1. From germline, CDR1 is MNHNS and CDR2 SASEGT. Trimming at V came to 4 bases and at J to 0 bases, leaving 3 bases not matched to a gene. The CDR3 runs to 15 residues.

The CDR3 DNA reads as TGTGCCAGCAGGTACAGTCTGAACACTGAAGCTTTCTTT. This translates into CASRYSLNTEAFF. This chain uses TRBV28 with TRBJ1-1; D is ambiguous. The V gene's germline CDR1 is MDHEN and CDR2 SYDVKM. The CDR3 totals 13 residues. V was pared by 6 bases and J by 0 bases, with 8 bases between.

The CDR3 region is CASSLSGTGMPEAFF. DNA of the CDR3: TGCGCCAGCAGCTTGTCCGGGACAGGGATGCCTGAAGCTTTCTTT. The chain couples TRBV5-1 to TRBJ1-1; 9 bases line up with TRBD1. CDR1 is SGHRS and CDR2 is YFSETQ in the germline V gene. V was pared by 1 base and J by 6 bases, with 7 bases of the junction left unmatched. There are 15 residues in the CDR3.

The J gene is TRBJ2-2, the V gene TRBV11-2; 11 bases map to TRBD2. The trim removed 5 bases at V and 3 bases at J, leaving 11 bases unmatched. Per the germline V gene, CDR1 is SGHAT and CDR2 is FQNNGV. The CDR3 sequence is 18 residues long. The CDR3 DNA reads TGTGCCAGCAGCCATAAAAAGGGACTAGCGGCTGACACCGGGGAGCTGTTTTTT. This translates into CASSHKKGLAADTGELFF.

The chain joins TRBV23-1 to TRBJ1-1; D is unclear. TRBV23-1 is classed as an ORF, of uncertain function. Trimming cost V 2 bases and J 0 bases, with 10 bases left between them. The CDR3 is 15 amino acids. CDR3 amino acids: CASSQPGKMNTEAFF. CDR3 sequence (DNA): TGCGCCAGCAGTCAACCGGGGAAGATGAACACTGAAGCTTTCTTT.

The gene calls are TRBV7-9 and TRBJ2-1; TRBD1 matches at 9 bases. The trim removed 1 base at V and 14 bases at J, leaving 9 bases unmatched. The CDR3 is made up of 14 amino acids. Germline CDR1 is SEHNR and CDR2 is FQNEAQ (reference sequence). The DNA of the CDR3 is TGTGCCAGCAGCTTAGTTACAGGGGGCTGGACAAAGTTCTTC. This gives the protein CASSLVTGGWTKFF.

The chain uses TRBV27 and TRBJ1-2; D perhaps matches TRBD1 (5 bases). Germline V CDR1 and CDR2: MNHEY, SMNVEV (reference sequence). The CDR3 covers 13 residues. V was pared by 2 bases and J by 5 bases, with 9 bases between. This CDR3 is CASSLRGQYGYTF. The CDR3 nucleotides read TGTGCCAGCAGTTTAAGGGGTCAGTATGGCTACACCTTC.

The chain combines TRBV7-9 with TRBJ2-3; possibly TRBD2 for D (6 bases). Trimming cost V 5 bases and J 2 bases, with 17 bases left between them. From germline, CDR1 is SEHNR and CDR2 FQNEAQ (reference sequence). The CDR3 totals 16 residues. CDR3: CASSPAEGGVTDTQYF. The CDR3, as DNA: TGTGCCAGCAGCCCGGCGGAGGGCGGAGTCACAGATACGCAGTATTTT.

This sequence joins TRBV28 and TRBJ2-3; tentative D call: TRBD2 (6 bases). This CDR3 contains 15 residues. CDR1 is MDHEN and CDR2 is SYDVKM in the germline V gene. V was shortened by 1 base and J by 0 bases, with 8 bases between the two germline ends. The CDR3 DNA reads TGTGCCAGCAGTTTATCGGGGACTAGCACAGATACGCAGTATTTT. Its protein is CASSLSGTSTDTQYF. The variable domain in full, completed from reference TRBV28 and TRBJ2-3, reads DVKVTQSSRYLVKRTGEKVFLECVQDMDHENMFWYRQDPGLGLRLIYFSYDVKMKEKGDIPEGYSVSREKKERFSLILESASTNQTSMYLCASSLSGTSTDTQYFGPGTRLTVL.

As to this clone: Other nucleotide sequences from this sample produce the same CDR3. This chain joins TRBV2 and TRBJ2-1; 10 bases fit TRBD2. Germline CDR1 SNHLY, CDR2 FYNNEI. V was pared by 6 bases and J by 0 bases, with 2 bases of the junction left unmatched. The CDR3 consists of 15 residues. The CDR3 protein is CASRVAGGSYNEQFF. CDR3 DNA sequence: TGTGCCAGCAGGGTAGCGGGAGGCTCCTACAATGAGCAGTTCTTC.

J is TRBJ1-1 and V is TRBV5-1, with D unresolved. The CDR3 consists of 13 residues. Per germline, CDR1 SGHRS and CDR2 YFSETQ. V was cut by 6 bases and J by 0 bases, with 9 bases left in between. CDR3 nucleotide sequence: TGCGCCAGCACTAATCCAATGAACACTGAAGCTTTCTTT. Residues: CASTNPMNTEAFF. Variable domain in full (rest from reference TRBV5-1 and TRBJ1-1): KAGVTQTPRYLIKTRGQQVTLSCSPISGHRSVSWYQQTPGQGLQFLFEYFSETQRNKGNFPGRFSGRQFSNSRSEMNVSTLELGDSALYLCASTNPMNTEAFFGQGTRLTVV.

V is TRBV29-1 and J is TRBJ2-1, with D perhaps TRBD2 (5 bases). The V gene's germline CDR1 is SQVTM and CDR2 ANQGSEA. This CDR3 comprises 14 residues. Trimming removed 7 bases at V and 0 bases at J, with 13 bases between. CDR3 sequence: CSAQFRGSYNEQFF. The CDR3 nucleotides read TGCAGCGCCCAGTTCCGGGGCTCCTACAATGAGCAGTTCTTC.

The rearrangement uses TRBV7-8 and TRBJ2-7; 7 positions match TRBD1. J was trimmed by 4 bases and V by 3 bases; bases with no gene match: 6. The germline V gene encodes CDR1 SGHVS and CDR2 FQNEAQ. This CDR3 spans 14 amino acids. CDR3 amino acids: CASSFGDRYYEQYF. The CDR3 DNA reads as TGTGCCAGCAGCTTCGGGGACAGATATTACGAGCAGTACTTC.

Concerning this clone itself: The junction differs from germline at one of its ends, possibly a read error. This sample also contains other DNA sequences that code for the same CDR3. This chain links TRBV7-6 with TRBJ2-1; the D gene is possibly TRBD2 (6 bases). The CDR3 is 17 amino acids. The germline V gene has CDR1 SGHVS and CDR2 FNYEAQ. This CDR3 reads CASSLKGTPVVNNEQFF. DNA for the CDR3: TGCGCCAGCAGCTTAAAGGGGACTCCGGTTGTGAACAATGAGCAGTTCTTC.

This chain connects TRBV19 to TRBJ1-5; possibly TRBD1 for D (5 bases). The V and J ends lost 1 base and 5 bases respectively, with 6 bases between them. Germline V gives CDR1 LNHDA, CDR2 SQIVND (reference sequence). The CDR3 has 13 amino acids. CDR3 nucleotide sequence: TGTGCCAGTAGTATAGTAGGGGATCAGCCCCAGCATTTT. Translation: CASSIVGDQPQHF.

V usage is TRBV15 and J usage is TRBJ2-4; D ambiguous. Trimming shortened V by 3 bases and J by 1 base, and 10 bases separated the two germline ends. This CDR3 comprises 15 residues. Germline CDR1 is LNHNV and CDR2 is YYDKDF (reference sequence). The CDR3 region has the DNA TGTGCCACCAGCAGGGCAGGATCGGCCAAAAACATTCAGTACTTC. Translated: CATSRAGSAKNIQYF.

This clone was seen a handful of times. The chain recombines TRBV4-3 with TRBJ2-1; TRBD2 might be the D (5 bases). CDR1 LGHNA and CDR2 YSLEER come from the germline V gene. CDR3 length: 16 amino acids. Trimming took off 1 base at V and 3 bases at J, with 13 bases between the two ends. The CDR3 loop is CASSQGVYGDYNEQFF. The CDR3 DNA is TGCGCCAGCAGCCAAGGGGTCTACGGGGACTACAATGAGCAGTTCTTC.

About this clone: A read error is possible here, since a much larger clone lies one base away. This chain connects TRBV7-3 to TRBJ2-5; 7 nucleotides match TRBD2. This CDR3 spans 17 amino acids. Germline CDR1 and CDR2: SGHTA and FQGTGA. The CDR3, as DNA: TGTTCCAGCAGCCCCCCTGCGCGGGAGATGCTGGTAGAGACCCAGTACTTC. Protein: CSSSPPAREMLVETQYF.

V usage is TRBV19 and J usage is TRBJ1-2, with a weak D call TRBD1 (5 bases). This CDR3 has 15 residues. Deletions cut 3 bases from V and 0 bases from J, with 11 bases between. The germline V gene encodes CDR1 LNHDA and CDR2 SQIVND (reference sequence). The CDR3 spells CASSMSRVSNYGYTF. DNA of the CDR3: TGTGCCAGTAGTATGTCCAGGGTATCTAACTATGGCTACACCTTC.

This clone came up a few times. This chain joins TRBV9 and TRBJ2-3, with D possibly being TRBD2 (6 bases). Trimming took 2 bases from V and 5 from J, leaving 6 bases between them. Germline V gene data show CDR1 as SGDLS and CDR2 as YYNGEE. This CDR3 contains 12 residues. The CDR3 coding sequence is TGTGCCAGCAGCGTGGGACTAGATACGCAGTATTTT. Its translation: CASSVGLDTQYF.

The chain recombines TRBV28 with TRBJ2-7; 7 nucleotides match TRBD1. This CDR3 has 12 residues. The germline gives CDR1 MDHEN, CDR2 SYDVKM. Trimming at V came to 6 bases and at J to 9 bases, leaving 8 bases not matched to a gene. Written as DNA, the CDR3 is TGTGCCAGCAGCGCTACAGGGGCGGGGCAGTACTTC. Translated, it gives CASSATGAGQYF.

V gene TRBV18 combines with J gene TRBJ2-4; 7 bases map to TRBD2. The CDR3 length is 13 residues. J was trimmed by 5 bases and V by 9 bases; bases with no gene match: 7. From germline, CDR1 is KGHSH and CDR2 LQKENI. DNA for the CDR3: TGTGCCAGTTCCAGAGGGAGGGAAAACATTCAGTACTTC. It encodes CASSRGRENIQYF.

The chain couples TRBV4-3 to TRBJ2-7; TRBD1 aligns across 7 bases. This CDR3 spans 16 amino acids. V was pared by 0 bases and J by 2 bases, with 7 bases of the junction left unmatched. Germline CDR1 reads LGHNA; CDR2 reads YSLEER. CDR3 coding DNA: TGCGCCAGCAGCCAAGATAGGGCAGGGGGAGCCTACGAGCAGTACTTC. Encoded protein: CASSQDRAGGAYEQYF.

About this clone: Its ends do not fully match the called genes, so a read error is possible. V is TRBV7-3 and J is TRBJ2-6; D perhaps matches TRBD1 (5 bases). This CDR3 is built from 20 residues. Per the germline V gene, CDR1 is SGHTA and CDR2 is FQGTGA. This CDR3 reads CAGSLEGSGRVVSGANVLTF. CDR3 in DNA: TGTGCCGGCAGCTTAGAAGGGTCCGGCAGGGTGGTATCTGGGGCCAACGTCCTGACTTTC.

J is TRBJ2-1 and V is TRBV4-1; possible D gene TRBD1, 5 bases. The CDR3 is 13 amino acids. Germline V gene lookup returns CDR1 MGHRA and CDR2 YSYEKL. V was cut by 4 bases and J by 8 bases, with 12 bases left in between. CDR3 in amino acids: CASSRQLRDEQFF. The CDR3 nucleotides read TGCGCCAGCAGCCGCCAACTCAGGGATGAGCAGTTCTTC.

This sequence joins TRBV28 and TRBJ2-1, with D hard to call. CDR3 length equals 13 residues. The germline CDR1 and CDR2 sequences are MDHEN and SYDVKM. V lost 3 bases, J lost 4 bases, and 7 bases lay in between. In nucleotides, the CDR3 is TGTGCCAGCAGTTTTCGAGGATACAATGAGCAGTTCTTC. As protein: CASSFRGYNEQFF.